This T cell receptor (beta chain) was captured by sequencing in a study of blood T cell repertoires in COVID-19. Background on the study: COVID-19 samples, acute and convalescent, were from the United States, Italy and Spain. T cells, B-cell-depleted T cells, or PBMCs supplied cDNA or gDNA.

The germline CDR1 and CDR2 sequences are SGHRS and YFSETQ. V gave up 6 bases and J gave up 3 bases; unmatched junction bases: 9. This CDR3 is 15 amino acids long. Original handling: The authors estimated nucleated cell counts from reference gene primer amplification. The table came from immunoSEQ multiplex PCR; TCRdb's copy has only in-frame clones and leaves some out. V and J calls and clone size are those listed in that table; D and trimming were worked out from the DNA. The sample includes approximately 450,000 clones, about 85% of them seen just once. Each participant's cohort was designated according to participant-reported clinical history.

Sequencing input: PBMCs or T cells enriched from blood (not recorded which). The chain couples TRBV5-1 to TRBJ2-5, with TRBD2 identical over 9 bases. This TCR derives from a woman under 30 with acute COVID-19. This chain's CDR3 is CASNMGLAKEETQYF. CDR3 in DNA: TGCGCCAGCAATATGGGACTAGCAAAAGAAGAGACCCAGTACTTC.